The sequence of this T cell receptor beta chain was determined in a study of cytomegalovirus exposure and HLA in healthy donors. Comment on this clone: Its target is not known.

Clones were sequenced by immunoSEQ multiplex PCR, and TCRdb holds only the in-frame ones, with some missing. The data hold some 130,000 clones, with 75% to 90% observed a single time. The donors were members of the validation cohort comprising over 90 subjects, separate from the roughly 700-subject first cohort. General observations from the study: The tendency of first-cohort TCR clusters to co-occur in the 90 to 150 validation repertoires was the finding of a later analysis. There were some public TCRs occurring in many donors, but most TCR sequences were rare. Altogether, 170 or so TCR beta chains were recorded as cytomegalovirus-associated.

This CDR3 comprises 13 residues. V was pared by 0 bases and J by 7 bases, with 10 bases between. Per the germline V gene, CDR1 is SGHRS and CDR2 is YFSETQ. The chain links TRBV5-1 to TRBJ2-5; D is unresolved. The TCR sequence derives from a young woman in good health and CMV-seronegative. Sequencing was carried out using PBMCs. CDR3 sequence (DNA): TGCGCCAGCAGCTTGGCGAGACGAGGGACCCAGTACTTC. Translated, it gives CASSLARRGTQYF.